This T cell receptor beta chain is drawn from a study of blood T cells in healthy people across ages. Study-level information: In model experiments, template switching was able to capture about one barcoded beta molecule for every two T cells that were present. Broader study findings: Naive T cell percentage showed a strong correlation with the diversity of TCR beta.

Researchers collected roughly 10 milliliters of peripheral blood from every single donor. In the case of this clonotype: No antigen is known for it.

Germline V gene lookup returns CDR1 MNHNS and CDR2 SASEGT. CDR3 size: 14 residues. V gave up 10 bases and J gave up 1 base; unmatched junction bases: 4. Next came a second PCR, run for about 7 to 12 cycles, which used a sample-barcoded 5' primer along with a J-beta primer mix. TCRdb fed the 5' RACE reads into MiXCR, producing one record per CDR3 protein. The sample gives approximately 670,000 distinct CDR3 sequences, less than 45% of which show up once; around 32% is in the top ten. The chain links TRBV6-1 to TRBJ2-3; 11 nucleotides align to TRBD2. The specimen sequenced was blood. The clonotype originates from a man older than 75 in good health. The CDR3 here is CAMLSGGGTDTQYF. CDR3 in DNA: TGTGCCATGCTTAGCGGGGGGGGCACAGATACGCAGTATTTT.